The T cell receptor beta chain described here comes from a study of identical twins. Whole-study findings and limits: Sharing of beta out-of-frame sequences by twins showed a weaker excess.

As concerns this clonotype: Its antigen is unidentified.

Template switching (which added a universal primer site) was used, and cDNA carried unique molecular identifiers. MiXCR was run by TCRdb on the 5' RACE reads, yielding one entry per CDR3 protein. The data contain fewer than 900,000 distinct CDR3 sequences, 15% to 20% of them seen just once; the ten biggest clones take up 13%. Germline CDR1 and CDR2: LGHNA and YSLEER. The V segment lost 1 base and the J segment 0 bases; nucleotides outside the gene matches: 7. The CDR3 contains 18 residues. Separately, the same data were catalogued under a study of T cells expressing NK-cell markers. That source reports: Within the sequenced cohort of eight donors, seven exhibited HCMV seropositivity and one was seronegative. Six or seven donors carried dominant NKG2C+ clonotypes that made up roughly 1.0-7.0% of their CD8+ T cells.

The clonotype originates from a young woman in good health. Input material: PBMCs. The chain joins TRBV4-3 to TRBJ2-2; 8 nucleotides match TRBD2. CDR3 sequence: CASSQAQIAGSNTGELFF. The CDR3 bases are TGCGCCAGCAGCCAAGCCCAGATAGCGGGGTCGAACACCGGGGAGCTGTTTTTT.